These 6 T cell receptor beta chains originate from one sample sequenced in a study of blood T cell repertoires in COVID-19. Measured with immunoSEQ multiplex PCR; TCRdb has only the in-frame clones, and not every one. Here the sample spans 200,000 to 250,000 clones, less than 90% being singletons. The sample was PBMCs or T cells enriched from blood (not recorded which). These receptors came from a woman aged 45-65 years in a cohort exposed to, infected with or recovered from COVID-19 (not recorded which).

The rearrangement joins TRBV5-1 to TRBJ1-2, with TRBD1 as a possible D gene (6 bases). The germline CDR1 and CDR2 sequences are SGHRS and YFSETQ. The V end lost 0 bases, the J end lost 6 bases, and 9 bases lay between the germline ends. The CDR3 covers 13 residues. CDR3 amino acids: CASSLAGDHGYTF. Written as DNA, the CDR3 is TGCGCCAGCAGCTTGGCAGGGGATCATGGCTACACCTTC.

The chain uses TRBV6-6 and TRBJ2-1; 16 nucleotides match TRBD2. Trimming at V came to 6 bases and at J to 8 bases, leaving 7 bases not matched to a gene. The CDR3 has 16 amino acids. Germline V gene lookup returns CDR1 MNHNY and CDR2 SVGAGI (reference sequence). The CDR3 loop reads CASSGTSGGVVDEQFF. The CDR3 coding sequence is TGTGCCAGCAGCGGGACTAGCGGGGGGGTCGTAGATGAGCAGTTCTTC.

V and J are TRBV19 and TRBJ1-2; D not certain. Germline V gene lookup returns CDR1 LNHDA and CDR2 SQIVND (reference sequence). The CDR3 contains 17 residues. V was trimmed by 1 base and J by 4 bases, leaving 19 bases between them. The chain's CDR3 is CASSIGGYTPGSYGYTF. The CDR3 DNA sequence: TGTGCCAGTAGTATAGGCGGCTACACTCCCGGGTCCTATGGCTACACCTTC.

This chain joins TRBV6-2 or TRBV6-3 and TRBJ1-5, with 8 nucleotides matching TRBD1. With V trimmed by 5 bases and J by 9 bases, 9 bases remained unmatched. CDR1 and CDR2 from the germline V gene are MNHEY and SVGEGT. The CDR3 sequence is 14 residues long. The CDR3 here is CASSPGQDQRPQHF. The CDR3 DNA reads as TGTGCCAGCAGTCCGGGACAGGACCAGAGGCCCCAGCATTTT.

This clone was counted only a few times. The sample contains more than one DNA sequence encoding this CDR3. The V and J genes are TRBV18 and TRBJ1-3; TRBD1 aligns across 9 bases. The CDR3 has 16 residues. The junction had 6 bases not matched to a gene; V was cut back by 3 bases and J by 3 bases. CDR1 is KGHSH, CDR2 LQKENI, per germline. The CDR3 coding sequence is TGTGCCAGCTCACCCGGGGGACAGGGAAGTGGAAACACCATATATTTT. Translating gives CASSPGGQGSGNTIYF.

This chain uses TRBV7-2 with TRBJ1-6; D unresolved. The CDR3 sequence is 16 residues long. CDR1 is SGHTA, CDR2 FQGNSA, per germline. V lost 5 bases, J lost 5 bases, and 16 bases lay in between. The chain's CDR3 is CASSDFGRWDNSPLHF. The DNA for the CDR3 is TGTGCCAGCAGCGACTTTGGTCGGTGGGATAATTCACCCCTCCACTTT.